This T cell receptor beta chain was recorded in a study of beta chain features in type 1 diabetes. General study findings and limits: Across patients, naive, central memory and Treg TCRB repertoires exhibited apparently greater similarity than was observed across healthy donors. Reduced insertions and increased deletions marked VDJ junctions in type 1 diabetes patients. Within each of all four CD4+ subsets, Type 1 diabetes patients had TCRB CDR3s that were moderately but significantly shorter.

Regarding this clone: What it recognizes is unknown.

Expressed TCRB transcripts were sequenced after all isolated RNA was converted to cDNA. The protocol was immunoSEQ multiplex PCR, while the TCRdb copy is restricted to in-frame clones and leaves out a portion. The table lists about 300,000 clones, 7.5% to 9.5% of them singletons. A CD45RO/CCR7/CD25/CD127/CD95/CD27 panel sorted naive, central memory, regulatory and stem cell-like memory CD4+ cells. Sequencing was carried out using central memory CD4+ T cells from blood. The sequence came from a woman aged 18-29 years in good health.

The CDR3 region is CASTRNTEAFF. CDR3 nucleotide sequence: TGTGCCAGTACCAGAAACACTGAAGCTTTCTTT. This chain joins TRBV19 and TRBJ1-1; no firm D call. This CDR3 contains 11 residues. Germline V gene sequence: CDR1 LNHDA, CDR2 SQIVND (reference sequence). Trimming left V 7 bases short and J 2 bases short, with 5 bases between.